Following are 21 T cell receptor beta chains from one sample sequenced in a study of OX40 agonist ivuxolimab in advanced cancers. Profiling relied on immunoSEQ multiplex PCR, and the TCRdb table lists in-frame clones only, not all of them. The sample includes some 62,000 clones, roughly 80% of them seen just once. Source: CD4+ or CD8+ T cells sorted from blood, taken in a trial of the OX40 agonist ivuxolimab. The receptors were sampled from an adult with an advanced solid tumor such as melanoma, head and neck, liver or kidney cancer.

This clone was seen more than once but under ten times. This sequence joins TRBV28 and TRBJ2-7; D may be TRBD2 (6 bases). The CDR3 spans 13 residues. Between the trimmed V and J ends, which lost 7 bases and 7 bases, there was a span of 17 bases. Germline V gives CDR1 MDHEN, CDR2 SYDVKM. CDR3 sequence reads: CASIPGRGWEQYF. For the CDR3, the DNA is TGTGCCAGCATCCCGGGGCGGGGCTGGGAGCAGTACTTC.

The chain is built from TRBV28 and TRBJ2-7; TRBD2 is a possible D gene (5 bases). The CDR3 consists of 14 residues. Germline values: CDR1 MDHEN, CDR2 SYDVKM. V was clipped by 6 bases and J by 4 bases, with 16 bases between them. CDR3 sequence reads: CASRGAEKTYEQYF. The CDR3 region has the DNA TGTGCCAGCAGGGGAGCGGAAAAAACTTACGAGCAGTACTTC.

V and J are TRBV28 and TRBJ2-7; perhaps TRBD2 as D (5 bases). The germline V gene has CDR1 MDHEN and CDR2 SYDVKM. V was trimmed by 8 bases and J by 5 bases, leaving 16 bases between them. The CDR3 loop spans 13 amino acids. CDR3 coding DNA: TGTGCCAGCCTGAGGGCTACAACCAACGAGCAGTACTTC. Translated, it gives CASLRATTNEQYF.

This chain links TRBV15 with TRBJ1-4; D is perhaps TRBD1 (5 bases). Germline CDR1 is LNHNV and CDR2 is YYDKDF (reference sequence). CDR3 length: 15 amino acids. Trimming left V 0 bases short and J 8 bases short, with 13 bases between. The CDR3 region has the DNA TGTGCCACCAGCAGAGATGGGGGATTTGGGGAAAAACTGTTTTTT. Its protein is CATSRDGGFGEKLFF. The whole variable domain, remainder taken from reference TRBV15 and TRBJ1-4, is DAMVIQNPRYQVTQFGKPVTLSCSQTLNHNVMYWYQQKSSQAPKLLFHYYDKDFNNEADTPDNFQSRRPNTSFCFLDIRSPGLGDTAMYLCATSRDGGFGEKLFFGSGTQLSVL.

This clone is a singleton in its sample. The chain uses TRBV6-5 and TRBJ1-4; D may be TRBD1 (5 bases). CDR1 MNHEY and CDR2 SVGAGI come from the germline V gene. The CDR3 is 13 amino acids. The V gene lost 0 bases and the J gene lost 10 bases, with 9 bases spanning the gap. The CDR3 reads CASSYSSGGKLFF. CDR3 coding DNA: TGTGCCAGCAGTTACTCGTCCGGGGGAAAACTGTTTTTT.

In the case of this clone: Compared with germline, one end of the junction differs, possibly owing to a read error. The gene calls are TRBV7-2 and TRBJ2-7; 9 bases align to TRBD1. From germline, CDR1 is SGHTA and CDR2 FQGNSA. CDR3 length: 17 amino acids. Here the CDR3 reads CASSDPRWTGDSYKQYF. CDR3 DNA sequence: TGTGCCAGCAGCGACCCCCGATGGACAGGGGACTCCTACAAGCAGTACTTC.

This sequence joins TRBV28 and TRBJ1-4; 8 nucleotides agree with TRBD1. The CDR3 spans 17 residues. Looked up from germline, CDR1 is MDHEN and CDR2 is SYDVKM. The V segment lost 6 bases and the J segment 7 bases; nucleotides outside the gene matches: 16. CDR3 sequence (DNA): TGTGCCAGCAGCTCTACAGGGGGGGGAGGCCAAGGTGAAAAACTGTTTTTT. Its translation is CASSSTGGGGQGEKLFF.

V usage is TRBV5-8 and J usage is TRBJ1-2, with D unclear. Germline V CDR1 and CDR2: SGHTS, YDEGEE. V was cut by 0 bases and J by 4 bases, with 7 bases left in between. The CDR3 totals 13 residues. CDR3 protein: CASSLAEFYGYTF. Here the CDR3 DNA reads TGTGCCAGCAGCTTGGCGGAATTCTATGGCTACACCTTC.

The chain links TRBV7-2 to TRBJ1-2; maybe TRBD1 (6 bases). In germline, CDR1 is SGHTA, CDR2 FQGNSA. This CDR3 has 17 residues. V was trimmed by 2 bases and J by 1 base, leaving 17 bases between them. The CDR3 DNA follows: TGTGCCAGCAGCTTATCCCCAACAGGGTCAAATAACTATGGCTACACCTTC. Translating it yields CASSLSPTGSNNYGYTF. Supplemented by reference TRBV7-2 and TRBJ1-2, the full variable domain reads GAGVSQSPSNKVTEKGKDVELRCDPISGHTALYWYRQSLGQGLEFLIYFQGNSAPDKSGLPSDRFSAERTGGSVSTLTIQRTQQEDSAVYLCASSLSPTGSNNYGYTFGSGTRLTVV.

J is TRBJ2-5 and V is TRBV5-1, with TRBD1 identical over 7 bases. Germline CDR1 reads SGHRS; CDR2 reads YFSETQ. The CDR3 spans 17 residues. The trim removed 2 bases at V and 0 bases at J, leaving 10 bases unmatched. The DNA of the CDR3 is TGCGCCAGCAGCTTCCGGGACAGTCCCCCGGACCAAGAGACCCAGTACTTC. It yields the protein CASSFRDSPPDQETQYF.

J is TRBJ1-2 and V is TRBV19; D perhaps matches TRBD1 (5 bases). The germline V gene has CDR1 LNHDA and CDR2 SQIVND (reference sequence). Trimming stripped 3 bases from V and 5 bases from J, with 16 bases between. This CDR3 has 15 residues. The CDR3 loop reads CASSMGGTENYGYTF. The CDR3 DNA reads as TGTGCCAGTAGTATGGGGGGGACGGAAAATTATGGCTACACCTTC.

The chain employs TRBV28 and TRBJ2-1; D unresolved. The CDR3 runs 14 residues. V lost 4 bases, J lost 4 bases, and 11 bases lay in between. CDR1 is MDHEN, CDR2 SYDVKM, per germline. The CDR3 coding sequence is TGTGCCAGCAGTTCCCTCACTACTTACAATGAGCAGTTCTTC. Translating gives CASSSLTTYNEQFF.

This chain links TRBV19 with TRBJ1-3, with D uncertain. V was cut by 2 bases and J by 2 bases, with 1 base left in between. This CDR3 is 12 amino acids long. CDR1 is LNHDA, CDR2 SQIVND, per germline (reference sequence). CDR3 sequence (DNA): TGTGCCAGTAGTATAACTGGAAACACCATATATTTT. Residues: CASSITGNTIYF.

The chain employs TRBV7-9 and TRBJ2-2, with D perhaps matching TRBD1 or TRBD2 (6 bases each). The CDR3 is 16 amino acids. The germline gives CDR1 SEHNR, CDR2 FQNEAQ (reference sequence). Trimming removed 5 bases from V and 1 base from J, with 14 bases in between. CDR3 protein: CASSQWGRGNTGELFF. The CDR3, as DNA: TGTGCCAGCAGCCAGTGGGGGCGGGGGAACACCGGGGAGCTGTTTTTT. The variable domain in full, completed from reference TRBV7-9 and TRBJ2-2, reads DTGVSQNPRHKITKRGQNVTFRCDPISEHNRLYWYRQTLGQGPEFLTYFQNEAQLEKSRLLSDRFSAERPKGSFSTLEIQRTEQGDSAMYLCASSQWGRGNTGELFFGEGSRLTVL.

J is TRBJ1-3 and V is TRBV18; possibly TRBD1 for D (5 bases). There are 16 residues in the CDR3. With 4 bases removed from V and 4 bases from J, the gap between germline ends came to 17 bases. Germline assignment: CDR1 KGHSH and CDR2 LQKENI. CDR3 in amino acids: CASSRDRDQVGNTIYF. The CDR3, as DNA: TGTGCCAGCTCACGGGACCGGGACCAGGTGGGAAACACCATATATTTT. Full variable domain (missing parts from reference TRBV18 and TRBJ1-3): NAGVMQNPRHLVRRRGQEARLRCSPMKGHSHVYWYRQLPEEGLKFMVYLQKENIIDESGMPKERFSAEFPKEGPSILRIQQVVRGDSAAYFCASSRDRDQVGNTIYFGEGSWLTVV.

In DNA form, the CDR3 reads TGTGCCAGCAGCTTGGACGGGGGCCTGAACACCGGGGAGCTGTTTTTT. Its translation is CASSLDGGLNTGELFF. This chain joins TRBV5-5 and TRBJ2-2; D may correspond to TRBD1 or TRBD2 (6 bases each). The CDR3 is made up of 16 amino acids. Germline V gives CDR1 SGHKS, CDR2 YYEKEE (reference sequence). The V and J ends lost 0 bases and 1 base respectively, with 10 bases between them.

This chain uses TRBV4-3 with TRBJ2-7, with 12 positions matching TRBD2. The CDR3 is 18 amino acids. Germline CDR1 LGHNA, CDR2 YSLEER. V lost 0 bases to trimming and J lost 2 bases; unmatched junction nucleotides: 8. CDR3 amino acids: CASSQDRMTSGRTYEQYF. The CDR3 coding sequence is TGCGCCAGCAGCCAAGACCGCATGACTAGCGGGAGAACCTACGAGCAGTACTTC.

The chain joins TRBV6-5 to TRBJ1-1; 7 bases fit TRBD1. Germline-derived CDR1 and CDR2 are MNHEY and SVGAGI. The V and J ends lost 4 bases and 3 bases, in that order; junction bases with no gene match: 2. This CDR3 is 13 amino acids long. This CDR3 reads CASSSTGDTEAFF. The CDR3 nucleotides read TGTGCCAGCAGTTCTACAGGGGACACTGAAGCTTTCTTT.

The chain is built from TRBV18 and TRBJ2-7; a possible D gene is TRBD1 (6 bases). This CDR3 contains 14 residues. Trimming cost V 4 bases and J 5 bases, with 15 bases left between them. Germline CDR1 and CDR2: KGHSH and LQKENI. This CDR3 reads CASSLVRGSHEQYF. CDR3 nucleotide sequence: TGTGCCAGCTCACTAGTCAGGGGCTCTCACGAGCAGTACTTC.

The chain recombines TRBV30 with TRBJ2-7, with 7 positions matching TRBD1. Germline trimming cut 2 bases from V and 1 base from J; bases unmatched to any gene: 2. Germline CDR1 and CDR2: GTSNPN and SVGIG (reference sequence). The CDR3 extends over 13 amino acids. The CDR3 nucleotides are TGTGCCTGGAGTAGCAGGGGGTCCTACGAGCAGTACTTC. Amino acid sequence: CAWSSRGSYEQYF. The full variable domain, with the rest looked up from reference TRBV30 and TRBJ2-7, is SQTIHQWPATLVQPVGSPLSLECTVEGTSNPNLYWYRQAAGRGLQLLFYSVGIGQISSEVPQNLSASRPQDRQFILSSKKLLLSDSGFYLCAWSSRGSYEQYFGPGTRLTVT.

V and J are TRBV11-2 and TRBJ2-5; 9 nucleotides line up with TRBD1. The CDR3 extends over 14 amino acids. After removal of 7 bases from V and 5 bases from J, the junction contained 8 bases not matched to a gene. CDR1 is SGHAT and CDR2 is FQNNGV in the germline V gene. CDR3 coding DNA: TGTGCCAGCAACTCCGGGACAGGGATGGAGACCCAGTACTTC. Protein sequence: CASNSGTGMETQYF.